Listed below are T cell receptor beta chains from one sample, sequenced in a study of OX40 agonist ivuxolimab in advanced cancers. Method: immunoSEQ multiplex PCR; TCRdb's copy keeps in-frame clones and lacks some. The table includes some 100,000 clones, about 85% detected once. This material consisted of CD4+ or CD8+ T cells sorted from blood, taken in a trial of the OX40 agonist ivuxolimab. The origin of the receptors is an adult with an advanced solid tumor such as melanoma, head and neck, liver or kidney cancer. Both conserved end residues are part of each CDR3. The size entry is marked missing in some rows and otherwise reads once, few, many or a size class.

TRBV29-1,TRBJ1-1,-,CSCGQTEAFF
TRBV9,TRBJ1-2,-,CASSVSSDYGYTF
TRBV2,TRBJ1-1,once,CASRFMNTEAFF
TRBV6-6,TRBJ1-5,once,CASTLRTVNSNQPQHF
TRBV9,TRBJ2-1,-,CASFLINEQFF
TRBV6-1,TRBJ1-5,-,CASSFDGNQPQHF
TRBV6-6,TRBJ2-5,-,CASSYVPGETQYF
TRBV30,TRBJ1-6,few,CAWTPGQYSPLHF
TRBV11-2,TRBJ1-2,-,CASSLRTGVRGYTF
TRBV7-2,TRBJ2-6,-,CASSLGGSSRSGANVLTF
TRBV10-3,TRBJ1-2,-,CAISGSGLIGGYGYTF
TRBV28,TRBJ2-5,-,CASSLGGWETQYF
TRBV6-1,TRBJ1-1,-,CASSSGIEAFF
TRBV28,TRBJ2-5,-,CASSPGQGKETQYF
TRBV5-6,TRBJ2-3,-,CASSYQVYTQYF
TRBV18,TRBJ1-4,-,CASSPREGTTNEKLFF
TRBV7-2,TRBJ1-2,-,CASSLSGGQGYGYTF
TRBV7-2,TRBJ1-1,-,CASSFSLSLNTEAFF
TRBV10-3,TRBJ2-2,-,CAISESTLASGELFF
TRBV7-9,TRBJ1-6,-,CASSLVNRANSPLHF
TRBV27,TRBJ1-3,once,CASSPNRNYLFSGNTIYF
TRBV2,TRBJ2-3,-,CASSPLRDTQYF
TRBV6-1,TRBJ1-5,-,CASSDKSGGNQPQHF
TRBV4-1,TRBJ1-3,-,CASSRDSGNTIYF
TRBV6-1,TRBJ1-2,-,CASSGYRDLYGYTF
TRBV2,TRBJ1-6,-,CASSAPKGQFNSPLHF